These T cell receptor beta chains were read from a single sample in a study of blood T cell repertoires in COVID-19. Data came from immunoSEQ multiplex PCR; TCRdb stores just in-frame clones and leaves some out. Seen here are about 150,000 clones, 78% observed once, and the top ten hold roughly 13%. The specimen sequenced was peripheral blood. These TCRs come from a woman aged 80 or older with acute or convalescent COVID-19. Both conserved end residues are part of each CDR3. A D gene is named only where the DNA matches it firmly. Not every row has a clone size; where given, it reads once, few, many or a size class.

NA | NA | TRBJ1-4 | TRBV11-2 | TGTGCCAGCAGCTTAGAGGTCCGGAGGGAAAAACTGTTTTTT | CASSLEVRREKLFF
NA | TRBD1 | TRBJ2-7 | TRBV24-1 | TGTGCCAGAGACGAAAGGGGACAGGGCTCCTACGAGCAGTACTTC | CARDERGQGSYEQYF
NA | TRBD1 | TRBJ2-2 | TRBV10-1 | TGCGCCAGCACGGGACAGAGCACCGGGGAGCTGTTTTTT | CASTGQSTGELFF
few | NA | TRBJ1-5 | TRBV27 | TGTGCCAGCAGTTCCCTGGCAGGGGGCAATCAGCCCCAGCATTTT | CASSSLAGGNQPQHF
NA | TRBD1 | TRBJ1-1 | TRBV3-1/TRBV3-2 | TGTGCCAGCAGCCCCAACAGGGGGCTGGCTGAAGCTTTCTTT | CASSPNRGLAEAFF
NA | NA | TRBJ2-6 | TRBV11-3 | TGTGCCAGCAGCTTAGACCTCGGGCAGGGGTCAGGCTCTGGGGCCAACGTCCTGACTTTC | CASSLDLGQGSGSGANVLTF
NA | TRBD2 | TRBJ2-5 | TRBV19 | TGTGCCAGCGACGGCGGGGGGGGAAGCCGGGAGACCCAGTACTTC | CASDGGGGSRETQYF
NA | TRBD2 | TRBJ2-5 | TRBV29-1 | TGCAGCGTTGAAAGTTCCGGGGGGGGGAGAGAGACCCAGTACTTC | CSVESSGGGRETQYF
NA | NA | TRBJ2-1 | TRBV5-1 | TGCGCCAGCAGCTTTGGCGGGGGCAATTACAATGAGCAGTTCTTC | CASSFGGGNYNEQFF
NA | TRBD2 | TRBJ2-3 | TRBV7-3 | TGTGCCAGCAGCTTATGGGGACTAGCGAGTACTAGCACAGATACGCAGTATTTT | CASSLWGLASTSTDTQYF
few | NA | TRBJ2-7 | TRBV19 | TGTGCCAGTAGCACCACCGGGGCCTACGAGCAGTACTTC | CASSTTGAYEQYF
NA | NA | TRBJ1-3 | TRBV5-1 | TGCGCCAGCAGCTTTCAGGGTAGCTCTGGAAACACCATATATTTT | CASSFQGSSGNTIYF
NA | NA | TRBJ2-7 | TRBV5-4 | TGTGCCAGCAGCTTGGACGGGAGCTCCTACGAGCAGTACTTC | CASSLDGSSYEQYF
NA | NA | TRBJ2-1 | TRBV15 | TGTGCCACCAGGGACAGACACCTCGGCTCCTACAATGAGCAGTTCTTC | CATRDRHLGSYNEQFF
NA | TRBD2 | TRBJ2-5 | TRBV5-1 | TGCGCCAGCAGGGGAGCGGGGCAGTCTCAAGAGACCCAGTACTTC | CASRGAGQSQETQYF
few | NA | TRBJ1-1 | TRBV19 | TGTGCCAGTAGGCTTGGACAGTCCGCTGAAGCTTTCTTT | CASRLGQSAEAFF
NA | NA | TRBJ2-7 | TRBV19 | TGTGCCAGTAGTATAGCGGTCAGGGGCTACGAGCAGTACTTC | CASSIAVRGYEQYF
NA | TRBD1 | TRBJ2-2 | TRBV18 | TGTGCCAGCTCACGCATCCGGGACAGGGGGCTGACCGGGGAGCTGTTTTTT | CASSRIRDRGLTGELFF
NA | NA | TRBJ2-2 | TRBV6-5 | TGTGCCAGCCAGATTACAGTTAACACCGGGGAGCTGTTTTTT | CASQITVNTGELFF
NA | NA | TRBJ1-2 | TRBV19 | TGTGCCAGTAGTATCTCCGGGGGGCTCGAATATGGCTACACCTTC | CASSISGGLEYGYTF
NA | NA | TRBJ2-1 | TRBV11-2 | TGTGCCAGCAGCTTAGAGTGGACAGCCAATGAGCAGTTCTTC | CASSLEWTANEQFF
NA | TRBD1 | TRBJ1-4 | TRBV28 | TGTGCCAGCAGTTCCCCCCGACAGGGGCTTAATGAAAAACTGTTTTTT | CASSSPRQGLNEKLFF
NA | NA | TRBJ1-6 | TRBV7-3 | TGTGCCAGCAGCTTAACCGATAATTCACCCCTCCACTTT | CASSLTDNSPLHF
NA | NA | TRBJ1-3 | TRBV28 | TGTGCCAGCAGTTTCCACAGGGCTGGAAACACCATATATTTT | CASSFHRAGNTIYF
NA | TRBD1 | TRBJ1-2 | TRBV6-5 | TGTGCCAGCAGTTATGGACAGGGGACTAACTATGGCTACACCTTC | CASSYGQGTNYGYTF
NA | NA | TRBJ2-1 | TRBV30 | TGTGCCTGGAGATCGGGAGCCAACCTGTACAATGAGCAGTTCTTC | CAWRSGANLYNEQFF
NA | TRBD2 | TRBJ2-3 | TRBV18 | TGTGCCAGCTCATCCCCACTAGCGGGGGCCACTAGCACAGATACGCAGTATTTT | CASSSPLAGATSTDTQYF
NA | NA | TRBJ1-4 | TRBV6-5 | TGTGCCAGCAGTTACGCGGGGGCTACTAATGAAAAACTGTTTTTT | CASSYAGATNEKLFF
few | TRBD1 | TRBJ1-2 | TRBV7-2 | TGTGCCAGCAGCTTCTCCGCGGGACAGGGAAGATATGGCTACACCTTC | CASSFSAGQGRYGYTF
NA | TRBD1 | TRBJ2-2 | TRBV6-2/TRBV6-3 | TGTGCCAGCAGTTACCGGGGACAGGGAAGAACCGGGGAGCTGTTTTTT | CASSYRGQGRTGELFF
NA | NA | TRBJ1-2 | TRBV15 | TGTGCCACCAGCAGAGGAGGGGAGGCCTACTTATATGGCTACACCTTC | CATSRGGEAYLYGYTF
NA | TRBD1 | TRBJ1-5 | TRBV7-9 | TGTGCCAGCAGCGGACAGGGTGACCATCAGCCCCAGCATTTT | CASSGQGDHQPQHF
NA | NA | TRBJ2-3 | TRBV11-2 | TGTGCCAGCAGCAGGGTCCGGGGGGCGGGAAATACGCAGTATTTT | CASSRVRGAGNTQYF
NA | TRBD1 | TRBJ2-1 | TRBV19 | TGTGCCAGTAGTGCGACAGGGGTGTCAAGCTCCTACAATGAGCAGTTCTTC | CASSATGVSSSYNEQFF
NA | NA | TRBJ2-5 | TRBV19 | TGTGCCAGTAGTATCGAAAGCGGCATTAAAGAGACCCAGTACTTC | CASSIESGIKETQYF
once | TRBD2 | TRBJ2-2 | TRBV5-4 | TGTGCCAGCAGCGGGAGTGCGCGGGAGACCGGGGAGCTGTTTTTT | CASSGSARETGELFF
NA | NA | TRBJ2-1 | TRBV20-1 | TGCAGTGCTAGTGATCCGAGACTATTCCCGAATGAGCAGTTCTTC | CSASDPRLFPNEQFF
NA | NA | TRBJ1-5 | TRBV2 | TGTGCCAGCAGTGAGAAGGAACAGGGATGGAATCAGCCCCAGCATTTT | CASSEKEQGWNQPQHF
NA | NA | TRBJ1-1 | TRBV12-3/TRBV12-4 | TGTGCCAGCAGTTTAGGGGCCACAAGCAGGGATTTCTTT | CASSLGATSRDFF
NA | TRBD1 | TRBJ1-4 | TRBV10-3 | TGTGCCATCAGTGAGGGGGACAGGGGGAAAACTAATGAAAAACTGTTTTTT | CAISEGDRGKTNEKLFF
NA | TRBD1 | TRBJ1-4 | TRBV12-3/TRBV12-4 | TGTGCCACCCGGGGGCAGGGGGGTGAAAAACTGTTTTTT | CATRGQGGEKLFF
NA | TRBD1 | TRBJ1-2 | TRBV18 | TGTGCCAGCTCACCGGCCTCCGGGACAGGGGCCCTATCGGGTGGCTACACCTTC | CASSPASGTGALSGGYTF
NA | NA | TRBJ2-1 | TRBV19 | TGTGCCAGTAGTAAAGGGCTAGCGCGCTACAATGAGCAGTTCTTC | CASSKGLARYNEQFF
NA | NA | TRBJ1-2 | TRBV19 | TGTGCCAGTGGGAGCGGAAATAACTATGGCTACACCTTC | CASGSGNNYGYTF
NA | NA | TRBJ1-1 | TRBV5-4 | TGTGCCAGCAGCTCTCAAGAAGGGAGTGGAACTGAAGCTTTCTTT | CASSSQEGSGTEAFF
NA | NA | TRBJ2-1 | TRBV11-1 | TGTGCCAGTTTGAGCTCCTACAATGAGCAGTTCTTC | CASLSSYNEQFF
once | TRBD1 | TRBJ2-7 | TRBV7-7 | TGTGCTAGCAGCTCCAAATTCGGACAGGGTCGCTACGAGCAGTACTTC | CASSSKFGQGRYEQYF
NA | NA | TRBJ1-1 | TRBV19 | TGTGCCAGTAGTATAAAGCGCGGCGGGAACACTGAAGCTTTCTTT | CASSIKRGGNTEAFF
NA | NA | TRBJ1-3 | TRBV14 | TGTGCCAGCAGCCAGGGCCTCCCGTCTGGAAACACCATATATTTT | CASSQGLPSGNTIYF
NA | TRBD2 | TRBJ2-7 | TRBV3-1/TRBV3-2 | TGTGCCAGCAGCTTTGGGGGGGGACGAGAGCAGTACTTC | CASSFGGGREQYF
NA | TRBD1 | TRBJ2-7 | TRBV5-4 | TGTGCCAGCAGCCCCCGGGACAGGGGGAGTACCTACGAGCAGTACTTC | CASSPRDRGSTYEQYF
NA | TRBD1 | TRBJ2-2 | TRBV2 | TGTGCCAGCAAGGGACAGGGGATCGGGGAGCTGTTTTTT | CASKGQGIGELFF
once | NA | TRBJ1-4 | TRBV19 | TGTGCCAGTAGTCGGCTGGGGGGAGGTAATGAAAAACTGTTTTTT | CASSRLGGGNEKLFF
NA | TRBD2 | TRBJ2-5 | TRBV3-1/TRBV3-2 | TGTGCCAGCAGCGAAGTAGCGGGAGGTATGGAGACCCAGTACTTC | CASSEVAGGMETQYF
NA | TRBD1 | TRBJ1-5 | TRBV28 | TGTGCCAGCAGTTTAACGACAGGGAATCAGCCCCAGCATTTT | CASSLTTGNQPQHF
NA | NA | TRBJ1-5 | TRBV28 | TGTGCCAGCAGTTTCGTTAGCAATCAGCCCCAGCATTTT | CASSFVSNQPQHF